This T cell receptor beta chain was identified during a study of siplizumab effects on memory and regulatory T cells (dated by TCRdb to 2018 to 2020). Some background on the complete study: The effect of the anti-CD2 antibody siplizumab on alloreactive T-cell subsets was examined in allogeneic mixed lymphocyte reactions constructed from human PBMCs. Findings and caveats that apply to the study as a whole: The suppressive function of proliferating Tregs from siplizumab cultures was not functionally confirmed. Because sequences at frequencies below about 10^-5 were poorly captured, only a minor fraction of alloreactive clones could be mapped back to unstimulated subsets. The cumulative frequency of alloreactive sequences that could be traced back to unstimulated CD4+ memory T cells was significantly reduced by siplizumab. Greater diversity appeared to be present in unstimulated naive T cells than in memory T cells, and a substantial contribution to the alloresponse seemed to be made by naive cells. Of the alloreactive CD4+ clones that could be mapped, the Treg-derived share averaged about 67% with siplizumab compared with around 27% in control reactions. About 75-95% of proliferating CD4+ or CD8+ clones could not be given a naive or memory phenotype.

Libraries were prepared through the immunoSEQ multiplex PCR assay. Each sample had around 100,000 TCR templates assayed by the deep sequencing platform. Genomic DNA extracted from sorted T cells was the material used for TCRbeta CDR3 sequencing. The authors' pipeline ran thus. The R programming language was used for clonal analysis of TCRbeta CDR3 data. Alloreactive CD4+ and CD8+ clones were identified by comparing unstimulated samples to CFSE-low samples taken after the reaction. Regulatory or non-regulatory origin was assigned to alloreactive CD4+ clones by matching of sequences to sorted unstimulated Treg and non-Treg repertoires. TCRdb obtained this table from immuneACCESS and retained in-frame rearrangements with V and J assigned. These tables miss some clones; where compared with another copy, unresolved V genes account for less than half of the shortfall, and the remainder is unexplained. From that table come the V and J calls and clone size; the DNA was used to work out D and trimming. The sample table contains some 97,000 clones; only one count was recorded for about 91% of them. Of the sample, approximately 0.15% is held by the ten largest clones.

Sorted unstimulated T cells and proliferating T cells recovered from mixed lymphocyte reactions underwent TCRbeta CDR3 sequencing. Fresh whole blood from about 10 HLA-typed healthy donors served as the source for isolating PBMCs. At the junction V is shortened by 5 bases and J by 4 bases; bases outside the gene matches: 8. As encoded in the germline V gene, CDR1 is MNHEY while CDR2 is SVGAGI. From cysteine to phenylalanine, the CDR3 is 15 amino acids long. This entry keeps only the CDR3 DNA: 45 bases, framed from base 1. On this clone: The antigen this receptor binds is unknown. Base qualities were left out, and no much larger clone turns up one base away.

The chain links TRBV6-5 with TRBJ2-7; 10 junctional bases match TRBD1. This TCR was recovered from a human donor in good health. The sequenced material came from CD4+ T cells sorted from blood. The DNA reads as follows: TGTGCCAGCAGTCCCCCGGACAGGGGGTATTACGAGCAGTACTTC. It translates as CASSPPDRGYYEQYF.